This TCR beta chain is from a study of shared clonotypes between healthy human individuals. General study findings and limits: Owing to a small donor count, the genetic and exposure-history diversity represented was limited. Relative to clonotypes present in all four donors, those not shared had lower generation probabilities. The study generally estimated greater richness for naive than memory subsets.

Comment on this clone: As yet, its antigen is unknown.

This CDR3 spans 14 amino acids. Germline CDR1 is MDHEN and CDR2 is SYDVKM. With V trimmed by 8 bases and J by 3 bases, 7 bases remained unmatched. The repertoire was sequenced with immunoSEQ multiplex PCR; TCRdb's copy has only in-frame clones and lacks some. This sample has a few million clones, with approximately 93% found just once. The receptor was isolated from a man between 18 and 35 years old in good health. Some clones in this sample may be carry-over from other donors' samples. The J gene is TRBJ1-3, the V gene TRBV28; TRBD1 agrees at 7 bases. The sample comprised naive CD4+ T cells from PBMCs. Subset given: CD45RA+ positively selected. CDR3 DNA sequence: TGTGCCAGCGCCCTCGGGACAGATGGAAACACCATATATTTT. It yields the protein CASALGTDGNTIYF.